These T cell receptor beta chains were read from a single sample in a study of graft-versus-host responses after intestinal transplantation. Only in-frame clones appear in the TCRdb table, and some are missing; sequencing was by immunoSEQ multiplex PCR. The data show around 19,000 clones, with 38% seen just once and 0.9% held by the top ten. The sequences come from alloreactive CD4+ T cells from a mixed lymphocyte reaction culture, collected before intestinal transplant. The source is a human patient who received an intestinal transplant. Both conserved end residues are part of each CDR3. The order of the fields is J gene, clone size, V gene, D gene, CDR3 protein, CDR3 DNA. The D gene is left open where the match is weak. Size tells how often a clone was seen (once, few, many) or the class of an expanded clone, and some rows leave it out.

TRBJ2-1	.	TRBV19	TRBD2	CASSIQPSGDYNEQFF	TGTGCCAGTAGTATTCAGCCTAGCGGGGATTACAATGAGCAGTTCTTC
TRBJ1-4	few	TRBV11-3	.	CASSLTEGFVEKLFF	TGTGCCAGCAGCTTAACGGAGGGGTTCGTCGAAAAACTGTTTTTT
TRBJ1-2	.	TRBV4-1	.	CASSQEVGPGLGYTF	TGCGCCAGCAGCCAAGAGGTCGGACCCGGACTTGGCTACACCTTC
TRBJ2-1	.	TRBV9	TRBD2	CASSNQAGTRIYNEQFF	TGTGCCAGCAGCAACCAAGCCGGGACTAGGATTTACAATGAGCAGTTCTTC
TRBJ1-3	few	TRBV6-1	.	CASSEGRVFSGNTIYF	TGTGCCAGCAGTGAAGGGAGGGTTTTCTCTGGAAACACCATATATTTT
TRBJ1-1	few	TRBV2	.	CASSPYSRGSLGAFF	TGTGCCAGCAGTCCTTACTCTCGGGGCTCGCTAGGGGCTTTCTTT
TRBJ1-2	.	TRBV7-9	.	CASSLGWGARAYGYTF	TGTGCCAGCAGCTTAGGTTGGGGGGCCAGGGCCTATGGCTACACCTTC
TRBJ1-3	few	TRBV7-9	.	CASSLAKSPTSGNTIYF	TGTGCCAGCAGCTTAGCAAAGTCACCAACCTCTGGAAACACCATATATTTT
TRBJ2-3	.	TRBV2	TRBD2	CASKRLAGSTDTQYF	TGTGCCAGCAAAAGACTAGCGGGGAGCACAGATACGCAGTATTTT
TRBJ1-1	once	TRBV18	.	CASSAKPNTEAFF	TGTGCCAGCTCAGCGAAACCTAACACTGAAGCTTTCTTT
TRBJ2-3	few	TRBV7-9	TRBD1	CASSWTGGGRDTQYF	TGTGCCAGCAGCTGGACAGGGGGCGGACGAGATACGCAGTATTTT
TRBJ1-1	.	TRBV5-5	TRBD1	CASSHRGNTEAFF	TGTGCCAGCAGCCACAGGGGGAACACTGAAGCTTTCTTT
TRBJ1-3	.	TRBV18	.	CASSPPGGGNTIYF	TGTGCCAGCTCACCCCCAGGCGGGGGAAACACCATATATTTT
TRBJ2-1	.	TRBV5-4	.	CASSLELRNEQFF	TGTGCCAGCAGCTTGGAGCTAAGGAATGAGCAGTTCTTC
TRBJ1-5	.	TRBV19	.	CASSRGGYSNQPQHF	TGTGCCAGTAGTCGGGGAGGGTATAGCAATCAGCCCCAGCATTTT
TRBJ1-1	.	TRBV5-1	.	CASSFGWGNTEAFF	TGCGCCAGCAGCTTTGGGTGGGGGAACACTGAAGCTTTCTTT
TRBJ1-2	.	TRBV4-2	.	CASSPLGVLRGSFRYTF	TGTGCCAGCAGCCCACTGGGGGTACTGAGGGGGTCCTTTCGCTACACCTTC
TRBJ1-3	.	TRBV5-6	.	CASSPVGRRSNTIYF	TGTGCCAGCAGCCCCGTGGGGAGAAGATCAAACACCATATATTTT
TRBJ2-1	few	TRBV7-9	.	CASSLPLVGSNEQFF	TGTGCCAGCAGCTTACCCCTAGTGGGCTCGAATGAGCAGTTCTTC
TRBJ1-2	.	TRBV21-1	.	CASSKVTDILPLYGYTF	TGTGCCAGCAGCAAAGTGACCGACATTCTTCCCCTCTATGGCTACACCTTC
TRBJ1-6	.	TRBV18	.	CASSPGGSAPLHF	TGTGCCAGCTCACCCGGAGGATCTGCCCCCCTCCACTTT
TRBJ2-7	.	TRBV29-1	.	CSVANGQGARFSYEQYF	TGCAGCGTTGCAAATGGGCAGGGAGCAAGGTTCTCCTACGAGCAGTACTTC
TRBJ1-6	few	TRBV6-1	TRBD1	CASSLDRGGSPLHF	TGTGCCAGCAGCTTGGACAGGGGAGGTTCACCCCTCCACTTT
TRBJ1-2	.	TRBV29-1	.	CSVERDAKAYGYTF	TGCAGCGTTGAAAGGGACGCCAAAGCCTATGGCTACACCTTC
TRBJ1-3	.	TRBV5-1	.	CASSFNQDGRNTIYF	TGCGCCAGCAGCTTTAACCAGGATGGGAGAAACACCATATATTTT
TRBJ2-5	.	TRBV5-6	.	CASSFGRRETQYF	TGTGCCAGCAGCTTTGGACGTCGGGAAACCCAGTACTTC
TRBJ2-1	.	TRBV7-3	TRBD1	CASSLGQGRFF	TGTGCCAGCAGCTTAGGACAGGGAAGGTTCTTC
TRBJ2-6	.	TRBV9	TRBD1	CASSVSPGQGAFGGANVLTF	TGTGCCAGCAGCGTCTCCCCGGGACAGGGGGCCTTTGGCGGGGCCAACGTCCTGACTTTC
TRBJ2-5	.	TRBV6-1	.	CASTRVSETQYF	TGTGCCAGCACAAGGGTTTCGGAGACCCAGTACTTC
TRBJ2-5	.	TRBV5-6	.	CASSPWGPGETQYF	TGTGCCAGCAGTCCCTGGGGGCCGGGGGAGACCCAGTACTTC
TRBJ1-4	.	TRBV5-4	.	CASSLRVRWQTNEKLFF	TGTGCCAGCAGCTTAAGGGTCAGGTGGCAGACTAATGAAAAACTGTTTTTT
TRBJ1-5	.	TRBV6-5	TRBD1	CASRPDRSGQPQHF	TGTGCCAGCAGACCGGACAGGTCTGGGCAGCCCCAGCATTTT
TRBJ2-3	.	TRBV4-2	.	CASSQDSAFPDTQYF	TGTGCCAGCAGCCAAGACTCTGCCTTCCCAGATACGCAGTATTTT
TRBJ1-1	few	TRBV27	TRBD1	CASSALQQGRGAFF	TGTGCCAGCAGTGCTCTGCAACAGGGGCGAGGGGCTTTCTTT
TRBJ1-1	.	TRBV9	.	CASSVDLKNTEAFF	TGTGCCAGCAGCGTAGATCTCAAGAACACTGAAGCTTTCTTT
TRBJ1-5	few	TRBV18	TRBD1	CASSPWDRGQGNQPQHF	TGTGCCAGCTCACCATGGGACAGGGGGCAGGGCAATCAGCCCCAGCATTTT
TRBJ2-7	medium-sized	TRBV18	.	CASSPGVSTYEQYF	TGTGCCAGCTCACCTGGGGTCTCTACCTACGAGCAGTACTTC
TRBJ1-2	few	TRBV4-1	.	CASSRRQVRESYGYTF	TGCGCCAGCAGCCGTAGACAGGTACGAGAAAGCTATGGCTACACCTTC
TRBJ1-2	.	TRBV9	.	CASSVGGFNYGYTF	TGTGCCAGCAGCGTAGGGGGGTTTAACTATGGCTACACCTTC
TRBJ2-7	few	TRBV19	.	CASSTDSTPYEQYF	TGTGCCAGTAGTACCGACAGTACCCCCTACGAGCAGTACTTC
TRBJ1-1	.	TRBV6-6	.	CASKVIQNTEAFF	TGTGCCAGCAAAGTGATTCAGAACACTGAAGCTTTCTTT
TRBJ2-1	few	TRBV5-4	TRBD2	CASGGGGARNEQFF	TGTGCCAGCGGCGGCGGGGGGGCCCGCAATGAGCAGTTCTTC
TRBJ1-4	medium-sized	TRBV5-1	TRBD1	CASSVQGINEKLFF	TGCGCCAGCAGCGTACAGGGGATCAATGAAAAACTGTTTTTT
TRBJ1-2	few	TRBV6-9	TRBD1	CASSWGTGVGYTF	TGTGCCAGCAGTTGGGGGACAGGGGTAGGCTACACCTTC
TRBJ2-2	.	TRBV19	TRBD1	CASSRTGRRAGELFF	TGTGCCAGTAGTCGGACAGGGCGCCGCGCCGGGGAGCTGTTTTTT
TRBJ1-1	few	TRBV5-1	.	CASSLVAGRGNTEAFF	TGCGCCAGCAGCTTGGTAGCAGGGCGGGGAAACACTGAAGCTTTCTTT
TRBJ1-2	medium-sized	TRBV5-6	TRBD1	CASSSIPWQGVTTF	TGTGCCAGCAGCTCCATTCCGTGGCAGGGGGTTACCACCTTC
TRBJ2-1	.	TRBV19	.	CASSIRTGGPSNEQFF	TGTGCCAGTAGTATCCGGACCGGGGGCCCCTCCAATGAGCAGTTCTTC
TRBJ1-4	few	TRBV5-4	.	CASSSQPGRWNEKLFF	TGTGCCAGCAGTTCACAACCGGGACGGTGGAATGAAAAACTGTTTTTT
TRBJ2-1	.	TRBV5-6	.	CASSSGWRSGEQFF	TGTGCCAGCAGCTCGGGGTGGCGTTCTGGTGAGCAGTTCTTC
TRBJ2-7	.	TRBV18	.	CASSPPLHPEQYF	TGTGCCAGCTCACCACCGCTTCATCCCGAGCAGTACTTC
TRBJ2-1	few	TRBV6-5	.	CASRRLGFLNEQFF	TGTGCCAGCAGAAGACTAGGCTTCTTGAATGAGCAGTTCTTC
TRBJ1-1	.	TRBV5-8	.	CASSLGANTEAFF	TGTGCCAGCAGCTTGGGTGCCAACACTGAAGCTTTCTTT
TRBJ2-2	.	TRBV11-1	TRBD1	CASSSEGAAAGELFF	TGTGCCAGCAGCTCAGAGGGGGCAGCGGCCGGGGAGCTGTTTTTT
TRBJ1-1	.	TRBV15	.	CATSRDRLNTEAFF	TGTGCCACCAGCAGAGACAGGTTGAACACTGAAGCTTTCTTT
TRBJ2-1	.	TRBV2	TRBD2	CASSYLAGDNEQFF	TGTGCCAGCAGTTATCTAGCGGGGGACAATGAGCAGTTCTTC
TRBJ1-2	few	TRBV5-6	.	CASSRGEALPFGYTF	TGTGCCAGCAGCAGGGGGGAGGCGTTACCCTTTGGCTACACCTTC
TRBJ1-6	few	TRBV7-2	.	CASSLEVGVAGSPLHF	TGTGCCAGCAGCTTAGAGGTTGGGGTGGCAGGTTCACCCCTCCACTTT
TRBJ1-1	.	TRBV30	TRBD1	CAWIPGGVEAFF	TGTGCCTGGATACCAGGGGGCGTTGAAGCTTTCTTT